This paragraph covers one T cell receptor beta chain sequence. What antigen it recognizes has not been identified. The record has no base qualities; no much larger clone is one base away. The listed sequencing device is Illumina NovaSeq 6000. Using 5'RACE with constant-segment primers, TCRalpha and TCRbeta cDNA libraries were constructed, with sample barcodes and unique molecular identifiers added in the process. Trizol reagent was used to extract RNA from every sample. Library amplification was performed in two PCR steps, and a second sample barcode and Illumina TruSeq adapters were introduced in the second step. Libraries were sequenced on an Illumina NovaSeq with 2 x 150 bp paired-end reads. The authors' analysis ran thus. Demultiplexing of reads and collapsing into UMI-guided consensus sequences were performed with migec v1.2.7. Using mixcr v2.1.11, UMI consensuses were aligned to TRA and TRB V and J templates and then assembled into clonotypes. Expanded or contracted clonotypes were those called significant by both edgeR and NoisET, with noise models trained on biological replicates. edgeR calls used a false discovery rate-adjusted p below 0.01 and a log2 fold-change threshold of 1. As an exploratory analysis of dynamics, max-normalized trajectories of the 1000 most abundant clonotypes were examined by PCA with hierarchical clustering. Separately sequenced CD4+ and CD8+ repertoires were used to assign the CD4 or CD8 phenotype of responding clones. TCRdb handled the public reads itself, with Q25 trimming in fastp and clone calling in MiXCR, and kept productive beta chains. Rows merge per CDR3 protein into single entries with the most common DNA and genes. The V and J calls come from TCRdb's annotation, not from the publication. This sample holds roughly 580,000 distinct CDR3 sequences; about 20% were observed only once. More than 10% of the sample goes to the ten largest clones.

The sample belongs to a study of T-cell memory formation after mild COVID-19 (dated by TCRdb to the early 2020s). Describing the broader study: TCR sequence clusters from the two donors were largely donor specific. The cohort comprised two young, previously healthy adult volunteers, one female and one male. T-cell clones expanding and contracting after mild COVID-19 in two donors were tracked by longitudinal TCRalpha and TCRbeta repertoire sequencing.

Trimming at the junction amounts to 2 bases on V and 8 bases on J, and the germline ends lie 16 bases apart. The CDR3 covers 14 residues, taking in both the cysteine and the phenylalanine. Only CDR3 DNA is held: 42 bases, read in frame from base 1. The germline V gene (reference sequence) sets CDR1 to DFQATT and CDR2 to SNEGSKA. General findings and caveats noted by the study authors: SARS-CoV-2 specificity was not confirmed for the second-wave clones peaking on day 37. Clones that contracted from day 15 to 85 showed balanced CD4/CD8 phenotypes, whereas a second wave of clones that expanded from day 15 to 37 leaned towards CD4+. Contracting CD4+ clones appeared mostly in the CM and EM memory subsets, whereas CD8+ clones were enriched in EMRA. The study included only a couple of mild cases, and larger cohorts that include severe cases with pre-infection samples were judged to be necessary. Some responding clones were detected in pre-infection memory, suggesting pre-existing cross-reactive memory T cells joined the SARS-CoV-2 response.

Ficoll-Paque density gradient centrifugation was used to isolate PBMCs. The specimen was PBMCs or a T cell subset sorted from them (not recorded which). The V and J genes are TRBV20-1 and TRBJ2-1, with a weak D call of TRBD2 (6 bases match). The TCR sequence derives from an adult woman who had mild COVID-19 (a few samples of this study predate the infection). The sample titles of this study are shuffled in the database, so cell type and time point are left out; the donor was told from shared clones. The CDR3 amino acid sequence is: CSARSGSVVDEQFF. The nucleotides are TGCAGTGCTAGATCCGGGAGTGTGGTCGATGAGCAGTTCTTC.